This T cell receptor (beta chain) stems from a study of blood T cell repertoires in COVID-19. Study at large: PBMCs, B-cell-depleted T cells, or T cells provided the cDNA or gDNA that made up the material.

The study drew participants aged about 18 to 89 years from about two dozen US areas. Clinical history reported by participants formed the basis on which cohorts were assigned. Sequencing was performed with immunoSEQ multiplex PCR; in TCRdb, only in-frame clones are kept and a portion is missing. The profile shows roughly 520,000 clones, 88% of them singletons. Germline CDR1 is LNHNV and CDR2 is YYDKDF (reference sequence). The ends lost 5 bases at V and 5 bases at J; junction bases unmatched: 7. The CDR3 contains 16 residues. The sample taken for sequencing was PBMCs or T cells enriched from blood (not recorded which). The source of this sequence is a middle-aged woman who had recovered from COVID-19. V is TRBV15 and J is TRBJ2-1; 12 nucleotides align to TRBD2. The CDR3 nucleotides are TGTGCCACCAGCGTCGGACTAGCGGGGACGAACAATGAGCAGTTCTTC. It translates to CATSVGLAGTNNEQFF.